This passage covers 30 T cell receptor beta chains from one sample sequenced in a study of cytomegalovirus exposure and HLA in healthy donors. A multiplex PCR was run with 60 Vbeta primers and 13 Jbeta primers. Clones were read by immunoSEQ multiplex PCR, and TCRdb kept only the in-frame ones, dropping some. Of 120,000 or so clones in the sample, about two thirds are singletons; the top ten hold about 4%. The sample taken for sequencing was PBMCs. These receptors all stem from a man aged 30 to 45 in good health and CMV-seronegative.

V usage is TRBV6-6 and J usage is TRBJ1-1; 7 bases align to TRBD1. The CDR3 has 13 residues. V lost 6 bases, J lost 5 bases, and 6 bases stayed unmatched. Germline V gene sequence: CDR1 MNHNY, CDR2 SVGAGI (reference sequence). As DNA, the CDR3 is TGTGCCAGCAGCAGACAGGGCGGGACTGAAGCTTTCTTT. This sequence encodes CASSRQGGTEAFF.

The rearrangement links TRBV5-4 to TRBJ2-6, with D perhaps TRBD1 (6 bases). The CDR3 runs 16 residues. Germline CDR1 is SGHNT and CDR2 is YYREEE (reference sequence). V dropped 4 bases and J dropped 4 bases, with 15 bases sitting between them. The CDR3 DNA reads TGTGCCAGCAGCCCTTACTCAGGGGCCGGGGCCAACGTCCTGACTTTC. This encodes CASSPYSGAGANVLTF.

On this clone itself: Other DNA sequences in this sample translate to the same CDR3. The CDR3 loop reads CASSPGQGALGNTIYF. The CDR3 DNA sequence: TGTGCCAGCAGCCCCGGACAGGGGGCTTTAGGAAACACCATATATTTT. This chain connects TRBV5-4 to TRBJ1-3; 11 positions match TRBD1. Germline trimming cut 4 bases from V and 4 bases from J; bases unmatched to any gene: 7. Germline assignment: CDR1 SGHNT and CDR2 YYREEE (reference sequence). This CDR3 has 16 amino acids.

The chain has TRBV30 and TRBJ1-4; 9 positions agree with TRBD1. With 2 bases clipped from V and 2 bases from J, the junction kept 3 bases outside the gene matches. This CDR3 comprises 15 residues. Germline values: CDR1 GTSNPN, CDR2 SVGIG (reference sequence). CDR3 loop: CAWSLTGGTNEKLFF. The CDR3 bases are TGTGCCTGGAGTCTGACAGGGGGGACTAATGAAAAACTGTTTTTT.

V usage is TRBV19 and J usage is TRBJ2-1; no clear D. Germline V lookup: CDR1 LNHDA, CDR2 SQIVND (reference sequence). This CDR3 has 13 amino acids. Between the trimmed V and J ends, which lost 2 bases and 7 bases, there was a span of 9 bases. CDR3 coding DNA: TGTGCCAGTAGTATAATGTTTCGGAATGAGCAGTTCTTC. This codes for CASSIMFRNEQFF.

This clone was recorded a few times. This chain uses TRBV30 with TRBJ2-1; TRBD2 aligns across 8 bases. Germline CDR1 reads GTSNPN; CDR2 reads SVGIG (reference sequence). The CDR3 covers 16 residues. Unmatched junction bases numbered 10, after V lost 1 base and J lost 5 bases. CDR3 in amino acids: CAWSDGWTSSNNEQFF. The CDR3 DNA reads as TGTGCCTGGAGTGATGGGTGGACTAGCTCGAACAATGAGCAGTTCTTC. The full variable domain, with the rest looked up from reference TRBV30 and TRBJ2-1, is SQTIHQWPATLVQPVGSPLSLECTVEGTSNPNLYWYRQAAGRGLQLLFYSVGIGQISSEVPQNLSASRPQDRQFILSSKKLLLSDSGFYLCAWSDGWTSSNNEQFFGPGTRLTVL.

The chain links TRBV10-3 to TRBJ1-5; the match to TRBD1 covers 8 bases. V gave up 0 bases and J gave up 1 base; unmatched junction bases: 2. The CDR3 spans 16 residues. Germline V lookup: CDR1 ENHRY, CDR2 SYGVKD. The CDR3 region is CAISESDRASNQPQHF. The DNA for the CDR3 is TGTGCCATCAGTGAGTCGGACAGGGCAAGCAATCAGCCCCAGCATTTT.

CDR3 loop: CASSRTGTGASSGGNTIYF. The DNA for the CDR3 is TGTGCCAGCAGCCGAACCGGGACAGGGGCCTCGTCGGGAGGAAACACCATATATTTT. The rearrangement joins TRBV5-5 to TRBJ1-3, with 10 positions matching TRBD1. V gave up 4 bases and J gave up 4 bases; unmatched junction bases: 17. The CDR3 extends over 19 amino acids. The germline V gene encodes CDR1 SGHKS and CDR2 YYEKEE (reference sequence).

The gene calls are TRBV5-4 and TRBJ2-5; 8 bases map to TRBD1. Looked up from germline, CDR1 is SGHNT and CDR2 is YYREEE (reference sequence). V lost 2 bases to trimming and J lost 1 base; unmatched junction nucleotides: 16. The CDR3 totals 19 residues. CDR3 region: CASSFFGGQVLLPQETQYF. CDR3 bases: TGTGCCAGCAGCTTTTTTGGGGGACAGGTCCTATTACCCCAAGAGACCCAGTACTTC.

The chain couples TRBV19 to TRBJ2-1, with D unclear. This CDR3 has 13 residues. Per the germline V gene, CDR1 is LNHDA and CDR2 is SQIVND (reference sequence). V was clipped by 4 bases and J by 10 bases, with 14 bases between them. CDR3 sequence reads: CASSNFAAPEQFF. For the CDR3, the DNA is TGTGCCAGTAGTAATTTTGCGGCCCCAGAGCAGTTCTTC.

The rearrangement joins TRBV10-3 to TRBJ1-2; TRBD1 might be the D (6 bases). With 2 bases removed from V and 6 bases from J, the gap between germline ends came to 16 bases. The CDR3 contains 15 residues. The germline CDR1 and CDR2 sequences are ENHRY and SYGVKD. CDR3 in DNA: TGTGCCATCAGTGAGAACAGGGTAGCAGGGAATGGCTACACCTTC. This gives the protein CAISENRVAGNGYTF.

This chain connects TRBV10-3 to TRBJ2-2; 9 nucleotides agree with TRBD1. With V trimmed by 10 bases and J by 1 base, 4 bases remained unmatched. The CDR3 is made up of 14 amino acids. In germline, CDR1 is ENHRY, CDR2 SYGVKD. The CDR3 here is CASRTGENTGELFF. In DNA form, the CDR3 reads TGTGCCAGCCGGACAGGGGAGAACACCGGGGAGCTGTTTTTT.

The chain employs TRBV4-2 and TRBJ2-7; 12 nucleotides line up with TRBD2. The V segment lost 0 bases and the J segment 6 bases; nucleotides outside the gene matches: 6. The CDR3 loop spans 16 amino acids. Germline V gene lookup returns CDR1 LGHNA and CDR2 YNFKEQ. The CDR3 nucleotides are TGTGCCAGCAGCCAAGACGGACTAGCGGGGCAACGCGAGCAGTACTTC. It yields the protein CASSQDGLAGQREQYF.

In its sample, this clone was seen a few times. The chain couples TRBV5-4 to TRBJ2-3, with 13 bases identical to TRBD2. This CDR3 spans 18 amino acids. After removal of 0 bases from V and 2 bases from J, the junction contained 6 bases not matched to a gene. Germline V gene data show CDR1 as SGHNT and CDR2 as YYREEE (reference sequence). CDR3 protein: CASSLAGLAGVLTDTQYF. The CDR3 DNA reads TGTGCCAGCAGCTTGGCTGGACTAGCGGGGGTTCTCACAGATACGCAGTATTTT.

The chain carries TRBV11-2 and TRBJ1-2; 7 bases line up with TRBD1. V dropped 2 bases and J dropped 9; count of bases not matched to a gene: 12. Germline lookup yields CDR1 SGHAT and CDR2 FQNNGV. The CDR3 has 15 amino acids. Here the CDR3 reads CASSLFPGQVLSYTF. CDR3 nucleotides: TGTGCCAGCAGCTTATTCCCAGGACAGGTGCTCAGCTACACCTTC.

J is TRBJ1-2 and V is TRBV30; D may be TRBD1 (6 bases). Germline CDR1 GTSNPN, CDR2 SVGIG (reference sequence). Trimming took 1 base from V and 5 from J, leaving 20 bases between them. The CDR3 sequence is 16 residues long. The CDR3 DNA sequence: TGTGCCTGGAGTGCGGATAATACAGGGTTTGGGTATGGCTACACCTTC. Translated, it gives CAWSADNTGFGYGYTF.

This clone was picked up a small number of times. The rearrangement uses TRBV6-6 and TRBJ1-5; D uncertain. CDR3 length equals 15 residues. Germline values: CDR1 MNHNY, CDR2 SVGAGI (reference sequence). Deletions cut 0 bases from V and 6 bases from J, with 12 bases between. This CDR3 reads CASSYSENNGQPQHF. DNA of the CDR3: TGTGCCAGCAGTTACTCGGAGAATAATGGTCAGCCCCAGCATTTT.

CDR3 amino acids: CASSSATGGIYEQYF. The CDR3 DNA is TGTGCCAGCAGTTCCGCTACCGGGGGAATCTACGAGCAGTACTTC. The chain carries TRBV27 and TRBJ2-7, with D perhaps matching TRBD2 (6 bases). Per the germline V gene, CDR1 is MNHEY and CDR2 is SMNVEV (reference sequence). Trimming took off 4 bases at V and 3 bases at J, with 16 bases between the two ends. CDR3 size: 15 residues.

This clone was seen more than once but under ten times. CDR3 loop: CASSVQGTGRYGYTF. The CDR3 nucleotides are TGTGCCAGCAGCGTACAAGGGACAGGGCGATATGGCTACACCTTC. V usage is TRBV7-2 and J usage is TRBJ1-2, with 9 positions matching TRBD1. V shed 5 bases and J 5 bases; nucleotides not matched to a gene: 9. Looked up from germline, CDR1 is SGHTA and CDR2 is FQGNSA. CDR3 length: 15 residues.

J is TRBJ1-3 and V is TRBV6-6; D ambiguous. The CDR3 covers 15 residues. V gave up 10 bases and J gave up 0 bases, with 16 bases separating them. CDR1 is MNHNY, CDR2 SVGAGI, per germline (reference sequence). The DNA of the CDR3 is TGTGCCACCAATTTCGAGAGTTCCTCTGGAAACACCATATATTTT. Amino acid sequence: CATNFESSSGNTIYF.

Written as DNA, the CDR3 is TGCGCCAGCAGCTTGGGGACAGGGGGTGGTGAGCAGTACTTC. Translation gives CASSLGTGGGEQYF. This chain uses TRBV5-1 with TRBJ2-7; 10 bases are shared with TRBD1. Trimming cost V 0 bases and J 7 bases; bases outside gene matches: 4. This CDR3 has 14 residues. Germline CDR1 is SGHRS and CDR2 is YFSETQ.

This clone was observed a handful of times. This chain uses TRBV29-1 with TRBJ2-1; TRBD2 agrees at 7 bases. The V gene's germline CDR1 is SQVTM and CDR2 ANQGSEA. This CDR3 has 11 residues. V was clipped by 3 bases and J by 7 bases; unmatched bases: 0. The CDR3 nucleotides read TGCAGCGTTGAGGGGGGGAATGAGCAGTTCTTC. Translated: CSVEGGNEQFF.

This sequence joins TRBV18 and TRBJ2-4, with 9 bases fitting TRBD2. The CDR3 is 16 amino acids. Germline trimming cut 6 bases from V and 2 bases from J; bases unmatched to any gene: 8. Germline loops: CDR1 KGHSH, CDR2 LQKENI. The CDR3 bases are TGTGCCAGCTCCGGAGCGGGGGGCGCAACCAAAAACATTCAGTACTTC. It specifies CASSGAGGATKNIQYF.

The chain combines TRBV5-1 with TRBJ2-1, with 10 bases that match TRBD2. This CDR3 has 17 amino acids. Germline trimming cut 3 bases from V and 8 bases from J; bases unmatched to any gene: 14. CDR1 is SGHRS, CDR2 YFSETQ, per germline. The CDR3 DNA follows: TGCGCCAGCAGCTCGGGAATAGCGGGGGGCCCTAACCATGAGCAGTTCTTC. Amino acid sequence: CASSSGIAGGPNHEQFF.

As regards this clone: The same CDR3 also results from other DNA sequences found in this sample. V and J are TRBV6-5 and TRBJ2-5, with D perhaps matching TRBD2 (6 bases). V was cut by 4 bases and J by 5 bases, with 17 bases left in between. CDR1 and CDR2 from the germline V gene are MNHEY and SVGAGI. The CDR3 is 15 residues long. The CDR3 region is CASSSSLASRETQYF. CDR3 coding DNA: TGTGCCAGCAGTTCCTCTCTAGCGTCGAGGGAGACCCAGTACTTC.

For the CDR3, the DNA is TGTGCCAGCAGTTTTTCCGGGAATGGCCAGCCCCAGCATTTT. Translation: CASSFSGNGQPQHF. This chain connects TRBV28 to TRBJ1-5; D unresolved. Trimming shortened V by 3 bases and J by 7 bases, and 13 bases separated the two germline ends. The CDR3 consists of 14 residues. The germline CDR1 and CDR2 sequences are MDHEN and SYDVKM.

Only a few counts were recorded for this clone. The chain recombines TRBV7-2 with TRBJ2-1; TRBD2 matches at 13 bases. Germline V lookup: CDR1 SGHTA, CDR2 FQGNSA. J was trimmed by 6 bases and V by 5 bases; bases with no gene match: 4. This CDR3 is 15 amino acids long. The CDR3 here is CASSPRLAGGNEQFF. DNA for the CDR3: TGTGCCAGCAGCCCACGACTAGCGGGGGGCAATGAGCAGTTCTTC.

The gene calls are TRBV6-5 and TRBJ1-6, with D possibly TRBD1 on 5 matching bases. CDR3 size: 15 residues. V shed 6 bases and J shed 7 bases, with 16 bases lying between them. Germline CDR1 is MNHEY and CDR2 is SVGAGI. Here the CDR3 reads CASRATGGGNSPLHF. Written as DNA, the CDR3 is TGTGCCAGCAGGGCGACGGGGGGAGGGAATTCACCCCTCCACTTT.

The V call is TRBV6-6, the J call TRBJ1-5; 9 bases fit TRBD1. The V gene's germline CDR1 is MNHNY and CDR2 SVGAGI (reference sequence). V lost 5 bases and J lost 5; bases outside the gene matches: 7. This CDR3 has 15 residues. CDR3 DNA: TGTGCCAGCAGTCCGGACAGGGGTTTATATCAGCCCCAGCATTTT. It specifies CASSPDRGLYQPQHF.

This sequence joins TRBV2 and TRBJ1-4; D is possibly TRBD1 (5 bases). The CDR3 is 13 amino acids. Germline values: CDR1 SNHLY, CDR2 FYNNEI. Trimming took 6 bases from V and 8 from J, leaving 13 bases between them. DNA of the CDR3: TGTGCCAGCAGCGCGGGACGGCGGGAAAAACTGTTTTTT. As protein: CASSAGRREKLFF.